The 30 T cell receptor beta chains below were found in one sample sequenced in a study of cytomegalovirus exposure and HLA in healthy donors. The PCR contained 60 Vbeta and 13 Jbeta primers. Sequencing used immunoSEQ multiplex PCR; TCRdb keeps in-frame clones, though not all of them. There are 150,000 to 180,000 clones in the sample; under 85% occur only once, and 2.8% lies in the top ten. The sequenced material came from PBMCs. These TCRs come from a man aged 18 to 29 in good health and CMV-seronegative.

The chain employs TRBV27 and TRBJ1-5; D gene ambiguous. Germline V gene lookup returns CDR1 MNHEY and CDR2 SMNVEV (reference sequence). The germline V and J ends were trimmed by 4 bases and 1 base, with 11 bases remaining between them. There are 15 residues in the CDR3. The CDR3, as DNA: TGTGCCAGCAGTTATCGGTCGACAAGCAATCAGCCCCAGCATTTT. Its translation: CASSYRSTSNQPQHF.

V is TRBV11-2 and J is TRBJ2-7; 7 positions match TRBD1. This CDR3 region has 16 residues. Germline V CDR1 and CDR2: SGHAT, FQNNGV. The trim removed 0 bases at V and 3 bases at J, leaving 8 bases unmatched. The CDR3 protein is CASSLEQTGDGYEQYF. The CDR3 coding sequence is TGTGCCAGCAGCTTAGAACAAACAGGGGACGGCTACGAGCAGTACTTC.

The chain carries TRBV9 and TRBJ2-1; TRBD1 matches 9 bases. The CDR3 sequence is 15 residues long. From germline, CDR1 is SGDLS and CDR2 YYNGEE. V shed 0 bases, J shed 9 bases, and the junction held 7 bases outside the gene matches. CDR3 in DNA: TGTGCCAGCAGCGTAGGTGGGGACAGGGATCGTGAGCAGTTCTTC. This codes for CASSVGGDRDREQFF.

V gene TRBV5-6 combines with J gene TRBJ2-7, with D possibly being TRBD1 (5 bases). Germline V gene lookup returns CDR1 SGHDT and CDR2 YYEEEE. Trimming left V 0 bases short and J 5 bases short, with 15 bases between. This CDR3 is 15 amino acids long. Here the CDR3 DNA reads TGTGCCAGCAGCTTGGCCTGGACAACCGGACACGAGCAGTACGTC. This encodes CASSLAWTTGHEQYV.

As for this clone: A read error may account for a junction end that differs from germline. Different DNA sequences within this sample yield the same CDR3. The chain employs TRBV14 and TRBJ2-7; no clear D gene. The germline V gene has CDR1 SGHDN and CDR2 FVKESK. The CDR3 is 13 residues long. The DNA for the CDR3 is TGCGCCAGCAGCCAAGGTATCGGCTACGAGCAGTACTTC. Translation gives CASSQGIGYEQYF.

V usage is TRBV4-3 and J usage is TRBJ2-1; D unresolved. Germline V gives CDR1 LGHNA, CDR2 YSLEER. V lost 1 base and J lost 5, with 12 bases in between. CDR3 length equals 15 residues. The DNA of the CDR3 is TGCGCCAGCAGCCAAGTTAGTGTCCCCCACAATGAGCAGTTCTTC. It is translated as CASSQVSVPHNEQFF.

This clone came up a few times. The gene calls are TRBV7-8 and TRBJ2-5, with D maybe TRBD2 (5 bases). The V end lost 5 bases, the J end lost 5 bases, and 12 bases lay between the germline ends. Germline V lookup: CDR1 SGHVS, CDR2 FQNEAQ. The CDR3 totals 13 residues. CDR3 sequence (DNA): TGTGCCAGCAGCCGAAAGAGGGATGAGACCCAGTACTTC. Residues: CASSRKRDETQYF.

J is TRBJ1-6 and V is TRBV5-6; 9 bases match TRBD1. Trimming cost V 0 bases and J 4 bases; bases outside gene matches: 5. Germline V gene sequence: CDR1 SGHDT, CDR2 YYEEEE. This CDR3 region has 17 residues. The CDR3 DNA follows: TGTGCCAGCAGCTTGGAGGTCGGGACAGGGTATAATTCACCCCTCCACTTT. Translation gives CASSLEVGTGYNSPLHF.

The chain has TRBV5-6 and TRBJ2-7; TRBD2 aligns across 8 bases. J gave up 0 bases and V 2 bases, and 7 bases lay outside the gene matches. This CDR3 spans 16 amino acids. Germline CDR1 is SGHDT and CDR2 is YYEEEE. CDR3 nucleotide sequence: TGTGCCAGCAGCTTACGGGGGGGGACGTACTCCTACGAGCAGTACGTC. Translating it yields CASSLRGGTYSYEQYV.

This clone was seen more than once but under ten times. The chain uses TRBV6-6 and TRBJ1-2; D may be TRBD1 (6 bases). Germline lookup yields CDR1 MNHNY and CDR2 SVGAGI (reference sequence). The V gene lost 7 bases and the J gene lost 8 bases, with 17 bases spanning the gap. The CDR3 spans 13 residues. CDR3 region: CASTKRGGDGYTF. The CDR3 DNA is TGTGCCAGCACCAAAAGGGGGGGAGACGGCTACACCTTC.

The chain recombines TRBV6-5 with TRBJ1-4, with 7 nucleotides matching TRBD1. The CDR3 sequence is 15 residues long. Germline values: CDR1 MNHEY, CDR2 SVGAGI. The junction had 13 bases not matched to a gene; V was cut back by 8 bases and J by 7 bases. The CDR3 loop reads CASHDRWQGGEKLFF. For the CDR3, the DNA is TGTGCCAGCCACGATCGTTGGCAGGGGGGTGAAAAACTGTTTTTT.

This sequence joins TRBV19 and TRBJ2-1, with D unresolved. The V gene's germline CDR1 is LNHDA and CDR2 SQIVND (reference sequence). The length of the CDR3 is 13 residues. V lost 5 bases, J lost 5 bases, and 10 bases lay in between. The CDR3 here is CASSSTVNNEQFF. The CDR3 DNA sequence: TGTGCCAGTAGTTCGACTGTCAACAATGAGCAGTTCTTC.

This clone was seen more than once but under ten times. V gene TRBV6-6 combines with J gene TRBJ1-1; D is unresolved. Trimming removed 2 bases at V and 0 bases at J, with 10 bases between. CDR3 length: 15 amino acids. CDR1 and CDR2 from the germline V gene are MNHNY and SVGAGI (reference sequence). The CDR3, as DNA: TGTGCCAGCAGTTACCCAGCAGAGGTGAACACTGAAGCTTTCTTT. This sequence encodes CASSYPAEVNTEAFF.

The gene calls are TRBV7-2 and TRBJ2-5; perhaps TRBD2 as D (5 bases). Trimming took off 5 bases at V and 3 bases at J, with 19 bases between the two ends. CDR3 length equals 16 residues. Germline V gene lookup returns CDR1 SGHTA and CDR2 FQGNSA. This chain's CDR3 is CASSPRIEDFKETQYF. The DNA of the CDR3 is TGTGCCAGCAGCCCCCGTATCGAGGACTTTAAAGAGACCCAGTACTTC.

The chain carries TRBV19 and TRBJ2-7; weak D call: TRBD1 (6 bases). The CDR3 contains 14 residues. Deletions cut 3 bases from V and 2 bases from J, with 11 bases between. Germline CDR1 reads LNHDA; CDR2 reads SQIVND (reference sequence). The CDR3 spells CASSITGLTYEQYF. CDR3 DNA: TGTGCCAGTAGTATTACAGGGCTAACCTACGAGCAGTACTTC. Variable domain in full (rest from reference TRBV19 and TRBJ2-7): DGGITQSPKYLFRKEGQNVTLSCEQNLNHDAMYWYRQDPGQGLRLIYYSQIVNDFQKGDIAEGYSVSREKKESFPLTVTSAQKNPTAFYLCASSITGLTYEQYFGPGTRLTVT.

This chain joins TRBV6-5 and TRBJ2-5; 10 bases match TRBD2. This CDR3 has 14 residues. Germline V gene data show CDR1 as MNHEY and CDR2 as SVGAGI. V shed 7 bases, J shed 6 bases, and the junction held 8 bases outside the gene matches. CDR3 bases: TGTGCCAGCAAGGAGCGGGGGGGCATAAAGACCCAGTACTTC. Its translation is CASKERGGIKTQYF.

The chain has TRBV15 and TRBJ1-3, with a tentative D call TRBD1 (5 bases). Trimming took off 2 bases at V and 6 bases at J, with 26 bases between the two ends. The CDR3 contains 19 residues. Germline V gene lookup returns CDR1 LNHNV and CDR2 YYDKDF (reference sequence). This CDR3 reads CATSRQLSFGLGGENTIYF. The CDR3 DNA reads TGTGCCACCAGCAGACAATTAAGTTTTGGACTGGGAGGGGAAAACACCATATATTTT.

The CDR3 DNA reads TGCGCCAGCAGCCCACTGGGGCGACTGATCAATGAGCAGTTCTTC. This gives the protein CASSPLGRLINEQFF. The chain combines TRBV4-1 with TRBJ2-1; D is perhaps TRBD1 (5 bases). This CDR3 region has 15 residues. The ends were cut back, 4 bases at V and 6 bases at J, with 16 bases in the middle. The germline V gene has CDR1 MGHRA and CDR2 YSYEKL.

This clone was detected once. V gene TRBV18 combines with J gene TRBJ2-2; 9 bases fit TRBD1. V lost 2 bases and J lost 1; bases outside the gene matches: 11. Germline V gives CDR1 KGHSH, CDR2 LQKENI. The CDR3 extends over 19 amino acids. CDR3 DNA: TGTGCCAGCTCACCAATAATTCCGGGACAGGGTATGAACACCGGGGAGCTGTTTTTT. It translates to CASSPIIPGQGMNTGELFF.

V usage is TRBV7-9 and J usage is TRBJ2-1; 12 bases line up with TRBD2. Germline V gene sequence: CDR1 SEHNR, CDR2 FQNEAQ (reference sequence). J lost 4 bases, V lost 2 bases, and 12 bases had no gene match. The CDR3 consists of 19 residues. CDR3 region: CASSLHSLAGGPRYNEQFF. The DNA for the CDR3 is TGTGCCAGCAGCTTACATTCCCTAGCGGGGGGGCCGCGGTACAATGAGCAGTTCTTC.

The V and J genes are TRBV2 and TRBJ2-3; D is unresolved. CDR1 and CDR2 from the germline V gene are SNHLY and FYNNEI. V lost 0 bases and J 11 bases, leaving 15 bases between the germline ends. This CDR3 spans 14 amino acids. As DNA, the CDR3 is TGTGCCAGCAGTGAAGCGCTGGGTCCACGAGGGCAGTATTTT. It specifies CASSEALGPRGQYF.

The J gene is TRBJ2-3, the V gene TRBV9; D might be TRBD1 (6 bases). This CDR3 is built from 16 residues. The V gene lost 5 bases and the J gene lost 2 bases, with 18 bases spanning the gap. Germline CDR1 reads SGDLS; CDR2 reads YYNGEE. CDR3 sequence reads: CASSWGHYPLTDTQYF. The CDR3 coding sequence is TGTGCCAGCAGTTGGGGGCACTACCCCCTCACAGATACGCAGTATTTT.

This clone was counted between two and nine times. This specimen includes other DNA sequences encoding the same CDR3. The DNA of the CDR3 is TGTGCCAGCCGGCGGGGGTTAAACACTGAAGCTTTCTTT. This sequence encodes CASRRGLNTEAFF. This sequence joins TRBV6-5 and TRBJ1-1, with D perhaps matching TRBD1 (5 bases). The CDR3 runs 13 residues. V lost 8 bases, J lost 2 bases, and 12 bases lay in between. Germline CDR1 is MNHEY and CDR2 is SVGAGI.

This clone was counted only a few times. J is TRBJ2-5 and V is TRBV6-5; no clear D gene. Between the trimmed V and J ends, which lost 6 bases and 3 bases, there was a span of 17 bases. Germline V gives CDR1 MNHEY, CDR2 SVGAGI. CDR3 size: 15 residues. The CDR3 reads CASSRDTFGKETQYF. The CDR3 region has the DNA TGTGCCAGCAGCCGCGACACATTTGGTAAAGAGACCCAGTACTTC.

The gene calls are TRBV11-1 and TRBJ2-5; 7 bases are shared with TRBD1. Germline CDR1 is SGHAT and CDR2 is FQDESV (reference sequence). V dropped 5 bases and J dropped 4; count of bases not matched to a gene: 4. CDR3 length: 13 residues. In nucleotides, the CDR3 is TGTGCCAGCAGCCCCCGGACAGGAGAGACCCAGTACTTC. Its translation is CASSPRTGETQYF.

The chain joins TRBV29-1 to TRBJ2-7; D possibly corresponds to TRBD1 (6 bases). The CDR3 spans 14 residues. Between the trimmed V and J ends, which lost 3 bases and 6 bases, there was a span of 18 bases. Germline CDR1 is SQVTM and CDR2 is ANQGSEA. The CDR3 spells CSVESGQGLGEQYF. The CDR3 bases are TGCAGCGTTGAGAGTGGGCAGGGGTTAGGCGAGCAGTACTTC.

This clone occurred a few times. This chain uses TRBV4-1 with TRBJ1-6, with TRBD1 matching 8 bases. The J segment lost 8 bases and the V segment lost 0 bases, leaving 9 bases of the junction unmatched. CDR1 and CDR2 from the germline V gene are MGHRA and YSYEKL. CDR3 length: 17 amino acids. In nucleotides, the CDR3 is TGCGCCAGCAGCCAAGATTTCGGACAGGGAGGTCATTCACCCCTCCACTTT. It codes for CASSQDFGQGGHSPLHF.

The chain uses TRBV10-2 and TRBJ2-3; D may be TRBD1 (5 bases). The CDR3 runs 15 residues. The germline CDR1 and CDR2 sequences are WSHSY and SAAADI. Trimming removed 4 bases from V and 0 bases from J, with 11 bases in between. CDR3 bases: TGCGCCAGCAGTGTAATCAGGGCGAGCACAGATACGCAGTATTTT. Translated: CASSVIRASTDTQYF.

The chain links TRBV6-1 to TRBJ1-6; D gene uncertain. The CDR3 extends over 15 amino acids. The germline gives CDR1 MNHNS, CDR2 SASEGT. With 5 bases removed from V and 8 bases from J, the gap between germline ends came to 16 bases. The CDR3 reads CASSTDLSFYSPLHF. CDR3 nucleotide sequence: TGTGCCAGCAGTACGGACTTATCCTTTTATTCACCCCTCCACTTT.

The CDR3 here is CASSTRVLNTEAFF. The DNA for the CDR3 is TGTGCCAGCAGCACCAGGGTCTTGAACACTGAAGCTTTCTTT. The V gene is TRBV5-5, the J gene TRBJ1-1, with D possibly being TRBD1 (5 bases). Per the germline V gene, CDR1 is SGHKS and CDR2 is YYEKEE (reference sequence). The CDR3 is made up of 14 amino acids. The V end was cut by 4 bases, the J end by 0 bases, with 10 bases between. Filled out from reference TRBV5-5 and TRBJ1-1, the complete variable domain reads DAGVTQSPTHLIKTRGQQVTLRCSPISGHKSVSWYQQVLGQGPQFIFQYYEKEERGRGNFPDRFSARQFPNYSSELNVNALLLGDSALYLCASSTRVLNTEAFFGQGTRLTVV.